A selection of T cell receptor beta chains follows, all from one sample in a study of read filtering for tumor transcriptome and immune sequencing. TCRdb reanalysed the reads using MiXCR and keeps one entry per CDR3 protein. Of some 46,000 distinct CDR3 sequences in the sample, roughly 12% were seen once. The sequenced sample was a population of CD138-negative cells sorted from bone marrow. All receptors come from a donor older than 35 with multiple myeloma. Both conserved end residues are part of each CDR3. Each record gives: clone size, V gene, J gene, D gene, CDR3 protein, CDR3 DNA. D genes are given only for firm matches. Clone size appears in some rows only: once, few, many, or a class for an expanded clone.

many	TRBV3-1	TRBJ1-4	NA	CASSKQGGTNEKLFF	TGTGCCAGCAGCAAACAGGGCGGCACTAATGAAAAACTGTTTTTT
many	TRBV6-2/TRBV6-3	TRBJ2-2	NA	CASSYQGSPTGELFF	TGTGCCAGCAGTTACCAGGGCTCGCCCACCGGGGAGCTGTTTTTT
many	TRBV28	TRBJ2-5	NA	CASSPQQETQYF	TGTGCCAGCAGCCCGCAACAAGAGACCCAGTACTTC
many	TRBV7-8	TRBJ2-5	NA	CASSLRTQETQYF	TGTGCCAGCAGCTTAAGGACACAAGAGACCCAGTACTTC
many	TRBV20-1	TRBJ1-5	NA	CSARDRRGASNQPQHF	TGCAGTGCTAGAGATCGAAGGGGCGCGAGCAATCAGCCCCAGCATTTT
many	TRBV12-3/TRBV12-4	TRBJ2-6	TRBD2	CASSSNSGRASDTGANVLTF	TGTGCCAGCAGTTCGAATAGCGGGAGAGCTAGTGATACTGGGGCCAACGTCCTGACTTTC
many	TRBV6-5	TRBJ2-1	TRBD1	CASSVDRGGHNEQFF	TGTGCCAGCAGTGTGGACAGGGGTGGCCACAATGAGCAGTTCTTC
few	TRBV19	TRBJ1-2	NA	CASTHVQGGDYGYTF	TGTGCCAGTACCCACGTGCAGGGAGGGGACTATGGCTACACCTTC
many	TRBV5-1	TRBJ1-1	NA	CASSSPGTEAFF	TGCGCCAGCAGCTCCCCCGGCACTGAAGCTTTCTTT
many	TRBV28	TRBJ2-7	TRBD2	CASSSGLAEPLREQYF	TGTGCCAGCAGCTCGGGACTAGCGGAGCCCCTTAGGGAGCAGTACTTC
many	TRBV30	TRBJ2-1	NA	CAWSVEREQFF	TGTGCCTGGAGTGTAGAGCGGGAGCAGTTCTTC
many	TRBV19	TRBJ2-1	TRBD2	CASSSGTSNYNEQFF	TGTGCCAGTAGTTCCGGGACTAGCAATTACAATGAGCAGTTCTTC
once	TRBV5-1	TRBJ2-7	NA	CASSSAQGSDYEQYF	TGCGCCAGCAGCTCGGCACAGGGCTCCGACTACGAGCAGTACTTC
many	TRBV5-1	TRBJ2-7	TRBD1	CASSQDRAYEQYF	TGCGCCAGCAGCCAGGACAGGGCCTACGAGCAGTACTTC
many	TRBV7-3	TRBJ2-3	NA	CASPLPVKSSTDTQYF	TGTGCCAGCCCCCTCCCCGTGAAATCTAGCACAGATACGCAGTATTTT
many	TRBV5-5	TRBJ2-7	NA	CASSLVTVPYEQYF	TGTGCCAGCAGCTTGGTGACAGTCCCCTACGAGCAGTACTTC
many	TRBV20-1	TRBJ2-1	TRBD2	CSARDWSSGYEQFF	TGCAGTGCTAGAGATTGGTCTAGCGGCTATGAGCAGTTCTTC
NA	TRBV19	TRBJ1-5	NA	CASSILNIQPQHF	TGTGCCAGTAGTATCCTCAACATTCAGCCCCAGCATTTT
many	TRBV6-2/TRBV6-3	TRBJ2-1	NA	CASSYPQGGPREQFF	TGTGCCAGCAGTTACCCCCAGGGTGGCCCGCGAGAGCAGTTCTTC
many	TRBV28	TRBJ2-2	NA	CASSSAQGGELFF	TGTGCCAGCAGTTCAGCCCAGGGCGGGGAGCTGTTTTTT
NA	TRBV3-1	TRBJ1-1	TRBD1	CASSPTGAQAEAFF	TGTGCCAGCAGCCCCACAGGGGCGCAGGCTGAAGCTTTCTTT
few	TRBV7-3	TRBJ2-7	NA	CASSLTSMDEQYF	TGTGCCAGCAGCTTAACGTCCATGGATGAGCAGTACTTC
many	TRBV6-1	TRBJ2-3	NA	CASSERDTDTQYF	TGTGCCAGCAGTGAACGGGACACAGATACGCAGTATTTT
many	TRBV3-1	TRBJ2-1	TRBD2	CASSPGLAGGREQFF	TGTGCCAGCAGCCCGGGACTAGCGGGAGGGCGTGAGCAGTTCTTC